This TCR beta chain was identified during a study of shared clonotypes between healthy human individuals. Study outcomes and limitations: Four donors had about 5.1% of their naive CD4 clonotypes in common. Even with large depth, rarefaction showed that sorted-subset sequencing was incomplete.

This clone was seen just once. Its antigen is unidentified. The table came from immunoSEQ multiplex PCR; TCRdb's copy has only in-frame clones and leaves some out. Of about 120,000 clones listed, about 67% were seen once; the top ten hold around 25%. Per the germline V gene, CDR1 is MDHEN and CDR2 is SYDVKM. J gave up 11 bases and V 3 bases, and 6 bases lay outside the gene matches. CDR3 length equals 13 residues. The chain combines TRBV28 with TRBJ1-5, with 8 bases lining up with TRBD1. The source is a woman aged 30 to 39 in good health. Sequencing was done on a sample of memory CD8+ T cells sorted from blood. As for subset: CD45RO+ cells pooled with CCR7-negative TemRA cells. DNA of the CDR3: TGTGCCAGCAGTTTGACAGGGGATCTCGCCCAGCATTTT. Translating it yields CASSLTGDLAQHF.